There are a few counts of the clone carrying this T cell receptor (beta chain). Antigen unknown. Trimming pared 0 bases from V and 4 bases from J, leaving 6 bases between. CDR3 length: 13 amino acids. CDR1 and CDR2 from the germline V gene are SGDLS and YYNGEE. In the PCR, 60 Vbeta and 13 Jbeta primers were used. TCRdb's copy holds only in-frame clones and misses some; the assay was immunoSEQ multiplex PCR. The data show about 130,000 clones, around four fifths seen once. This specimen belongs to a study of cytomegalovirus exposure and HLA in healthy donors. Study observations and caveats: Apart from CMV serostatus, no immune exposure information was available.

This chain links TRBV9 with TRBJ2-3; tentatively, D is TRBD2 (6 bases). Input material: PBMCs. The clonotype comes from a woman in her forties in good health and CMV-seropositive. The CDR3 loop is CASSVGGADTQYF. CDR3 bases: TGTGCCAGCAGCGTAGGGGGGGCAGATACGCAGTATTTT.